This T cell receptor (beta chain) originates from a study of cytomegalovirus exposure and HLA in healthy donors. Study-level information: In a later analysis, the roughly 120 validation repertoires were reported to have used the same platform as the approximately 700 first-cohort repertoires.

As to this clone: Its target is not known.

The germline V gene has CDR1 SGDLS and CDR2 YYNGEE. V trimming: 4 bases; J trimming: 5 bases; junction bases outside the gene matches: 6. The CDR3 length is 15 residues. Sequencing was performed with immunoSEQ multiplex PCR; in TCRdb, only in-frame clones are kept and a portion is missing. Among 130,000 to 150,000 clones listed, around 90% were seen once. Study-wide results and caveats: The study labeled 164 TCR beta chains cytomegalovirus-associated. For cytomegalovirus status, the classifier reportedly gave diagnoses with high specificity and sensitivity. Some public TCRs appeared in many individuals, while most sequences were rare.

This TCR was recovered from a man aged 18 to 35 in good health and CMV-seropositive. Material for sequencing was PBMCs. The chain employs TRBV9 and TRBJ1-2, with TRBD1 matching 12 bases. DNA of the CDR3: TGTGCCAGCAGCCCCGGGACAGGGGGCAGTTATGGCTACACCTTC. The encoded protein is CASSPGTGGSYGYTF.